This record concerns one TCR beta chain sequence. The germline V gene has CDR1 SGHTA and CDR2 FQGNSA. The CDR3 spans 15 residues. Trimming cost V 2 bases and J 5 bases; bases outside gene matches: 6. The patients with Susac syndrome satisfied recently defined diagnostic criteria for either definite or probable disease. The sample originates from a study of CD8 T cells in Susac syndrome. RNA totalling about 0.45 to 1 ug underwent reverse transcription with random hexamers. MiXCR, run by TCRdb on the immunoSEQ multiplex PCR reads, gives a single entry per CDR3 protein. Of some 150,000 distinct CDR3 sequences in the sample, roughly 94% are singletons; the top ten hold more than 0.14%.

The genes are TRBV7-2 and TRBJ2-7; TRBD1 aligns across 10 bases. The sequence derives from a human donor with Susac syndrome. Sequenced: CD4+ T cells from PBMCs. CDR3 amino acids: CASSLRDRGGHEQYF. CDR3 DNA sequence: TGTGCCAGCAGCTTACGGGACAGGGGTGGCCACGAGCAGTACTTC.